This T cell receptor (beta chain) derives from a study of beta chain features in type 1 diabetes. Across the study: All samples yielded roughly 110 million examined sorted cells.

The whole isolated RNA underwent reverse transcription, so sequencing captured expressed TCRB transcripts. Clones were sequenced by immunoSEQ multiplex PCR, and TCRdb holds only the in-frame ones, with some missing. The profile covers about 140,000 clones, with around 9.3% appearing a single time and approximately 1.3% taken by the ten largest. Study results and caveats: Using cDNA template may skew counts toward highly expressing activated cells. A pattern of fewer insertions and more deletions at VDJ junctions was seen in type 1 diabetes patients.

This clone occurred a few times. What it recognizes is unknown. This CDR3 contains 11 residues. V shed 5 bases, J shed 8 bases, and the junction held 3 bases outside the gene matches. The germline V gene has CDR1 DFQATT and CDR2 SNEGSKA (reference sequence). This receptor was identified in a man younger than 35 in good health. Sequencing used naive CD4+ T cells from blood. This chain connects TRBV20-1 to TRBJ1-1; 9 bases align to TRBD1. The CDR3 DNA sequence: TGCAGTGCTGCCGACAGGGGGGAAGCTTTCTTT. Amino acid sequence: CSAADRGEAFF.